This record covers a single TCR beta chain. Its target is not known. The protocol was immunoSEQ multiplex PCR, while the TCRdb copy is restricted to in-frame clones and leaves out a portion. The sample yields over 100,000 clones, approximately 90% seen once. Germline V gives CDR1 SGHAT, CDR2 FQNNGV. This CDR3 is built from 12 residues. This specimen belongs to a study of T cell responses to AZD1222 COVID-19 vaccine. Study outcomes and limitations: Only after the peak T cell response were repertoires sampled. Females outnumbered males among donors, who were mostly white British; clonal diversity was possibly underestimated.

The TCR comes from an adult in good health. This chain connects TRBV11-2 to TRBJ1-1; D remains unclear. The sequences come from peripheral blood, collected on day 0 of AZD1222 vaccination. Written as DNA, the CDR3 is TGTGCTAGCGGGGAGTTTGGCACTGAAGCTTTCTTT. This gives the protein CASGEFGTEAFF.